This entry concerns a single T cell receptor beta chain. What it binds is unknown. This CDR3 is built from 12 residues. The germline V gene encodes CDR1 SEHNR and CDR2 FQNEAQ (reference sequence). Trimming removed 6 bases at V and 5 bases at J, with 11 bases between. The study left out patients who had uncontrolled infection, other autoimmune disease, pregnancy or lactation. Orbital computed tomography and thyroid ultrasound, together with serum TRAb and thyroxine and clinical symptoms, were used for diagnoses. The TCR beta CDR3 regions underwent amplification using RNA transcripts as the source. Initially, a first-round RT-PCR of the TCR CDR3 employed the HTBI primer set. TCRdb re-derived calls from the multiplex PCR reads in MiXCR, one entry per CDR3 protein. The sample holds about 570,000 distinct CDR3 sequences; around 46% are singletons and the top ten take under 20%. The sample comes from a study of T cells in Graves' hyperthyroidism and ophthalmopathy.

Broader study findings: Most thyroid clonotypes with frequency above 0.001 were detected in blood. Ophthalmopathy cases were set apart from stable hyperthyroidism by a 13 V-J model.

This sequence was found in an adult woman with Graves' disease, either hyperthyroidism or ophthalmopathy (not recorded which). The rearrangement links TRBV7-9 to TRBJ2-7; possibly TRBD1 for D (5 bases). Input material: peripheral blood or thyroid tissue (not recorded which). The CDR3 sequence is CASRPQGNEQYF. The DNA for the CDR3 is TGTGCCAGCAGGCCTCAGGGAAACGAGCAGTACTTC.